These T cell receptor beta chains were read from a single sample in a study of OX40 agonist ivuxolimab in advanced cancers. Profiled with immunoSEQ multiplex PCR; TCRdb holds only in-frame clones, not every one. The table shows roughly 48,000 clones, with about 83% occurring only once. Sequences were derived from CD4+ or CD8+ T cells sorted from blood, sampled in a trial of the OX40 agonist ivuxolimab. The receptors were sampled from an adult with an advanced solid tumor such as melanoma, head and neck, liver or kidney cancer. CDR3s include the opening cysteine and the closing phenylalanine or tryptophan. D genes are given only for firm matches. Some rows mark clone size as missing; the rest say once, few, many or name a class of expanded clone.

V	D	size	J	DNA	CDR3
TRBV9	TRBD2	-	TRBJ2-7	TGTGCCAGCAGCCTCCGACTAGCGGGGGGTGACGAGCAGTACTTC	CASSLRLAGGDEQYF
TRBV9	TRBD1	-	TRBJ2-7	TGTGCCAGCAGCACCCACGGGACAGGGGGCGTCGAGCAGTACTTC	CASSTHGTGGVEQYF
TRBV28	-	-	TRBJ1-1	TGTGCCAGCAGTTTATACCTGGCCAGGGGAAGGAACACTGAAGCTTTCTTT	CASSLYLARGRNTEAFF
TRBV4-3	-	-	TRBJ2-6	TGCGCCAGCAGCCAAGATCGCGGAGGAATCTCTGGGGCCAACGTCCTGACTTTC	CASSQDRGGISGANVLTF
TRBV10-3	TRBD2	-	TRBJ2-5	TGTGCCATCAAGGGACTAGCGGGAGAAGAGACCCAGTACTTC	CAIKGLAGEETQYF
TRBV6-1	-	-	TRBJ2-7	TGTGCCAGCAGCGCCCCTCGTGGAGGGACCTACGAGCAGTACTTC	CASSAPRGGTYEQYF
TRBV9	-	-	TRBJ2-6	TGTGCCAGCAGCGTAGTTCCGGGGGCGCTCACTGGGGCCAACGTCCTGACTTTC	CASSVVPGALTGANVLTF
TRBV2	-	-	TRBJ2-7	TGTGCCAGCACCTCGTACAATCCCCCCGAGCAGTACTTC	CASTSYNPPEQYF
TRBV7-7	TRBD2	-	TRBJ2-1	TGTGCTAGCAGCAGAGGGACTAGCGGGAGTAATGAGCAGTTCTTC	CASSRGTSGSNEQFF
TRBV5-6	TRBD1	-	TRBJ2-7	TGTGCCAGCAGCCACCTCCGGGACAGGGAGGCCTACGAGCAGTACTTC	CASSHLRDREAYEQYF
TRBV4-1	TRBD1	-	TRBJ2-6	TGCGCCAGCAGCCTATACACGGACAGGGATGGGTCTGGGGCCAACGTCCTGACTTTC	CASSLYTDRDGSGANVLTF
TRBV14	-	-	TRBJ2-5	TGTGCCAGCAGCCAAGATGATGGGGCAGAGACCCAGTACTTC	CASSQDDGAETQYF
TRBV19	TRBD2	-	TRBJ2-7	TGTGCCAGTAGTATTACTAGCGGGGGGGCCGACGAGCAGTACTTC	CASSITSGGADEQYF
TRBV6-5	TRBD1	-	TRBJ2-7	TGTGCCAGCAGTTACGGGGACAGGGGGTACGAGCAGTACTTC	CASSYGDRGYEQYF
TRBV4-1	-	-	TRBJ2-1	TGCGCCAGCAGCCAAGAGGGATTCTTATACAATGAGCAGTTCTTC	CASSQEGFLYNEQFF
TRBV5-6	-	-	TRBJ1-2	TGTGCCAGCAGCTTGGGACAGGTCAAGTCTAACTATGGCTACACCTTC	CASSLGQVKSNYGYTF
TRBV4-3	TRBD2	-	TRBJ2-7	TGCGCCAGCAGCCAAGATCTGGGGGGGGCCTACGAGCAGTACTTC	CASSQDLGGAYEQYF
TRBV9	TRBD1	-	TRBJ2-4	TGTGCCAGCAGCGGGGACAGTTTTTGGGGAAACATTCAGTACTTC	CASSGDSFWGNIQYF
TRBV9	-	-	TRBJ2-5	TGTGCCAGCAGCGTTGAGGAGACCCAGTACTTC	CASSVEETQYF
TRBV4-3	-	-	TRBJ2-5	TGCGCCAGCAGCCAAACAGGGTTAGAGACCCAGTACTTC	CASSQTGLETQYF
TRBV9	-	-	TRBJ1-5	TGTGCCAGCAGCGTAGAGGGGGGTGTGAATCAGCCCCAGCATTTT	CASSVEGGVNQPQHF
TRBV4-2	TRBD1	-	TRBJ2-2	TGTGCCAGCAGCCAAGAGTCGGGACAGGGGGCTATCGGGGAGCTGTTTTTT	CASSQESGQGAIGELFF
TRBV7-3	TRBD1	medium-sized	TRBJ2-5	TGTGCCAGCAGCTTAAACCCAGGGGGCCAAGAGACCCAGTACTTC	CASSLNPGGQETQYF
TRBV19	-	-	TRBJ1-5	TGTGCCAGTAGTATGCCTAATCAGCCCCAGCATTTT	CASSMPNQPQHF
TRBV30	-	-	TRBJ1-5	TGTGCCTGGAGGCCATTGGCAGGGAGCAATCAGCCCCAGCATTTT	CAWRPLAGSNQPQHF
TRBV7-2	TRBD2	-	TRBJ2-3	TGTGCCAGCAGCTTCCCCCTAGCGGGGACAACTAGCACAGATACGCAGTATTTT	CASSFPLAGTTSTDTQYF
TRBV7-3	-	-	TRBJ2-7	TGTGCAAGTGGGCAGTCAGGGGCGGCCTACGAGCAGTACTTC	CASGQSGAAYEQYF
TRBV7-3	TRBD2	-	TRBJ2-1	TGTGCCAGCAGCTTATCGGGGGGAAGGAATGAGCAGTTCTTC	CASSLSGGRNEQFF
TRBV18	-	-	TRBJ1-5	TGTGCCAGCTCACCACCAGGGTTTAGGGGGAATAGCAATCAGCCCCAGCATTTT	CASSPPGFRGNSNQPQHF
TRBV29-1	-	once	TRBJ2-3	TGCAGCGCCTCCTCAGGGGAAGATACGCAGTATTTT	CSASSGEDTQYF
TRBV30	TRBD2	-	TRBJ2-1	TGTGCCTGGAAACCTAGCGGGGACAGCTCCTACAATGAGCAGTTCTTC	CAWKPSGDSSYNEQFF
TRBV9	-	-	TRBJ2-5	TGTGCCAGCAGCGACGGGACTGAGCAGTACTTC	CASSDGTEQYF
TRBV11-2	TRBD1	-	TRBJ2-7	TGTGCCAGCAGCCTACTAGGGACAGGGAGCTCCTACGAGCAGTACTTC	CASSLLGTGSSYEQYF
TRBV10-3	-	once	TRBJ2-3	TGTGCCATCAGTGAGTCGTCCAGGGAAACAGATACGCAGTATTTT	CAISESSRETDTQYF
TRBV27	-	-	TRBJ2-1	TGTGCCAGCAGTATAGGAGGCTCCTACAATGAGCAGTTCTTC	CASSIGGSYNEQFF
TRBV6-1	TRBD1	medium-sized	TRBJ2-7	TGTGCCAGCAGTGAATGGGGACAGGGGGACGAGCAGTACTTC	CASSEWGQGDEQYF
TRBV5-6	-	-	TRBJ2-7	TGTGCCAGCAGCTTGGTAGGGTACGAGCAGTACTTC	CASSLVGYEQYF
TRBV21-1	-	medium-sized	TRBJ1-2	TGTGCCAGCAGCAAAGCGCTGGACAGGGGGGACTATGGCTACACCTTC	CASSKALDRGDYGYTF
TRBV6-6	-	-	TRBJ2-7	TGTGCCAGCACCATGGATCAGAGGAGGTCCTACGAGCAGTACTTC	CASTMDQRRSYEQYF
TRBV11-3	-	once	TRBJ2-1	TGTGCCAGCAGCCTGCGGTCGTGGGAGGATGAGCAGTTCTTC	CASSLRSWEDEQFF
TRBV19	-	once	TRBJ1-3	TGTGCCTCCTCGGCAGCCTCGGGAAACACCATATATTTT	CASSAASGNTIYF
TRBV7-2	TRBD1	-	TRBJ1-1	TGTGCCAGCAGCTTCGGGAGGCAGGGGGGTGAAGCTTTCTTT	CASSFGRQGGEAFF
TRBV5-1	-	-	TRBJ1-1	TGCGCCAGCAGCTTGGGACCCAGGGCGGGCGGAGGGACTGAAGCTTTCTTT	CASSLGPRAGGGTEAFF
TRBV13	-	-	TRBJ2-3	TGTGCCAGCAGCCCCGAGGGGGAGTTTCGTACAGATACGCAGTATTTT	CASSPEGEFRTDTQYF
TRBV4-2	TRBD2	-	TRBJ2-1	TGTGCCAGCAGCCATCACCTAGCGGGAGGGTACAATGAGCAGTTCTTC	CASSHHLAGGYNEQFF
TRBV30	-	-	TRBJ2-2	TGTGCCTGGAGTGTAGGTCTAAACACCGGGGAGCTGTTTTTT	CAWSVGLNTGELFF
TRBV2	TRBD1	-	TRBJ2-5	TGTGCCAACTTGGGGGACAGGGTATTGCAGACCCAGTACTTC	CANLGDRVLQTQYF
TRBV9	TRBD2	-	TRBJ2-5	TGTGCCAGCAGCGTAGGAGGACTAGCTGTTGTGGGAGAGACCCAGTACTTC	CASSVGGLAVVGETQYF
TRBV28	-	once	TRBJ2-5	TGTGCCAGCAGCCCGGGGGGACAGGAGACCCAGTACTTC	CASSPGGQETQYF
TRBV7-7	-	-	TRBJ2-7	TGTGCTAGCAGCACCGCCGGCGGCCTCGAGCAGTACTTC	CASSTAGGLEQYF
TRBV19	-	-	TRBJ2-1	TGTGCCAGTAGTTCGGACTTTTGGGGTGAGCAGTTCTTC	CASSSDFWGEQFF
TRBV27	TRBD1	-	TRBJ2-7	TGTGCCAGCAGTCCCGGACAGGGTTTCTCCTACGAGCAGTACTTC	CASSPGQGFSYEQYF
TRBV20-1	-	-	TRBJ1-1	TGCAGTGCCCCTGGGGGGTCTGAAGCTTTCTTT	CSAPGGSEAFF